The T cell receptor (beta chain) described here comes from a study of T cell responses to AZD1222 COVID-19 vaccine. About the research overall: Some second doses came at about 4 weeks and others at about 12 weeks; these were pooled. Study findings and constraints: Spike was spanned by vaccine-associated CD4 TCRs, with dominance at 160-218 and 743-854. The donors showed a predominance of white British ancestry and of females, with possible underestimation of clonal diversity. It was only six AZD1222 recipients who were seropositive at baseline.

Sequenced by immunoSEQ multiplex PCR; TCRdb stores in-frame clones only, minus some. The repertoire holds about 56,000 clones, with around 87% as singletons. The CDR3 totals 12 residues. The germline gives CDR1 SGHTA, CDR2 FQGTGA. V was trimmed by 5 bases and J by 2 bases, leaving 4 bases between them. This clone occurred once. Its antigen is currently unknown. The V and J genes are TRBV7-3 and TRBJ2-1; D is unclear. The material was peripheral blood, obtained on day 0 of AZD1222 vaccination. The source of this sequence is an adult in good health. In nucleotides, the CDR3 is TGTGCCAGCAGCCAGACCTACAATGAGCAGTTCTTC. It specifies CASSQTYNEQFF.